The rows below give T cell receptor beta chains drawn from one sample of a study of T cells in Graves' hyperthyroidism and ophthalmopathy. TCRdb processed the multiplex PCR reads anew with MiXCR; each CDR3 protein has one entry. The sample comprises roughly 550,000 distinct CDR3 sequences, 15% to 20% of which are singletons, and about 29% rests with the top ten. Sequenced material: blood. These receptors were collected from a woman between 25 and 40 years old with Graves' ophthalmopathy. CDR3s include the opening cysteine and the closing phenylalanine or tryptophan. D genes are given only for firm matches. Clone size, where shown, is once, few, many, or a class for clones that have expanded.

TGTGCCAGCAGGAATGGGCGGGGCGGGCGAGAGACCCAGTACTTC,CASRNGRGGRETQYF,TRBJ2-5,.,TRBV28,.
TGCAGTGCTAGAGTAGGAGAGGAGGGGTCAGATACGCAGTATTTT,CSARVGEEGSDTQYF,TRBJ2-3,.,TRBV20-1,many
TGCAGTGCTAAACGGGCCCAGGGGACCGGGGAGCTGTTTTTT,CSAKRAQGTGELFF,TRBJ2-2,.,TRBV20-1,many
TGTGCCAGCTCACCCACCGGGACAGTGTACTACGAGCAGTACTTC,CASSPTGTVYYEQYF,TRBJ2-7,TRBD1,TRBV18,.
TGTGCCAGCAGTTTAACCGTCCCTTCACCCCTCCACTTT,CASSLTVPSPLHF,TRBJ1-6,.,TRBV28,.
TGCAGCGTGGTCGACAGCTTCAATCAGCCCCAGCATTTT,CSVVDSFNQPQHF,TRBJ1-5,.,TRBV29-1,many
TGTGCCAGCAGCCCTACAGGGATTAATGAAAAACTGTTTTTT,CASSPTGINEKLFF,TRBJ1-4,.,TRBV5-5,.
TGTGCCAGCAGCTCCCTGACTAGCGGGACGGCGGAGCAGTTCTTC,CASSSLTSGTAEQFF,TRBJ2-1,TRBD2,TRBV11-2,many
TGTGCTAGTGCCAGGACAGGTCGCTACGAGCAGTACTTC,CASARTGRYEQYF,TRBJ2-7,TRBD1,TRBV12-5,many
TGCAGTGCTAGGGGCCCCGGGACGACCCCCTACGAGCAGTACTTC,CSARGPGTTPYEQYF,TRBJ2-7,.,TRBV20-1,.
TGCGCCAGCAGCCCAATCCGGACTAGGTCGCCCTACACCGGGGAGCTGTTTTTT,CASSPIRTRSPYTGELFF,TRBJ2-2,TRBD2,TRBV5-1,few
TGCGCCAGCAGCCGGGGGGACATTATCACAGATACGCAGTATTTT,CASSRGDIITDTQYF,TRBJ2-3,.,TRBV4-1,few
TGTGCCAGCAGAGGCATCCTTAGCGGGAGAGGCAATGAGCAGTTCTTC,CASRGILSGRGNEQFF,TRBJ2-1,TRBD2,TRBV12-3/TRBV12-4,few
TGTGCCAGCAGCCAAAATGGAGGACAGGGGGCCGCTTTCTTT,CASSQNGGQGAAFF,TRBJ1-1,TRBD1,TRBV3-1,many
TGTGCCAGCAGCTTACCGGCCCCCGAGCAGTACTTC,CASSLPAPEQYF,TRBJ2-7,.,TRBV7-2,few
TGTGCCACCAGCGGGGGAAGCGGGAGTCTGACCTACGAGCAGTACTTC,CATSGGSGSLTYEQYF,TRBJ2-7,TRBD2,TRBV15,.
TGCAGTACCCGAATAGCGGGAGAGACATCCTACGAGCAGTACTTC,CSTRIAGETSYEQYF,TRBJ2-7,TRBD2,TRBV20-1,many
TGTGCCAGCAGGCGGGACAGAACCTCCTACGAGCAGTACTTC,CASRRDRTSYEQYF,TRBJ2-7,.,TRBV28,many
TGCAGTGCTAGAGGTACGTCGACTAGCGGCTACGAGCAGTACTTC,CSARGTSTSGYEQYF,TRBJ2-7,TRBD2,TRBV20-1,many
TGTGCCAGCAGCTTAAAACGAACAGGGGGCGCGAACACCGGGGAGCTGTTTTTT,CASSLKRTGGANTGELFF,TRBJ2-2,TRBD1,TRBV7-2,many
TGTGCCAGCGCCAGGGGCGAAATCAATGAGCAGTTCTTC,CASARGEINEQFF,TRBJ2-1,.,TRBV6-1,.
TGTGCCACCAGTGAATCGGCTGTCTCGACAGATACGCAGTATTTT,CATSESAVSTDTQYF,TRBJ2-3,.,TRBV24-1,many
TGTGCCTGGAGCTCCGACGGTGGAGCTTGGGAGCAGTACTTC,CAWSSDGGAWEQYF,TRBJ2-7,.,TRBV30,many
TGCGGGATGGGCGAGCAGTACTTC,CGMGEQYF,TRBJ2-7,.,TRBV20-1,.
TGTGCCAGCAGCTCTGGGACTAGCGGGAGGGCCCCCTACGAGCAGTACTTC,CASSSGTSGRAPYEQYF,TRBJ2-7,TRBD2,TRBV7-2,.
TGCAGGGCCGGGGCCTCGAACACTGAAGCTTTCTTT,CRAGASNTEAFF,TRBJ1-1,.,TRBV20-1,.